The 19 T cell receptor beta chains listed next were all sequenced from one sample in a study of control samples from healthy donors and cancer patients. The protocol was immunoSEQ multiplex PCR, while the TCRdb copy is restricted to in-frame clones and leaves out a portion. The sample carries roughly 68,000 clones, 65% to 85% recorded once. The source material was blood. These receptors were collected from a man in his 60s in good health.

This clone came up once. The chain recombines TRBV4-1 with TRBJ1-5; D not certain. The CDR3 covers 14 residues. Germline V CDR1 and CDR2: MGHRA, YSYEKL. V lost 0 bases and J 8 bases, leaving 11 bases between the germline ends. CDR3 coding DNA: TGCGCCAGCAGCCAAGATCGGGCGCAGAAGCCCCAGCATTTT. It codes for CASSQDRAQKPQHF.

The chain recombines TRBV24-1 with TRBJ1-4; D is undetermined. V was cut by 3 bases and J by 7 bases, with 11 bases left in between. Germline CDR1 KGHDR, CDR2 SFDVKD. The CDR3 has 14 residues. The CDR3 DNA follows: TGTGCCACCAGTGATCCCTTGCAGGCTGAAAAACTGTTTTTT. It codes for CATSDPLQAEKLFF.

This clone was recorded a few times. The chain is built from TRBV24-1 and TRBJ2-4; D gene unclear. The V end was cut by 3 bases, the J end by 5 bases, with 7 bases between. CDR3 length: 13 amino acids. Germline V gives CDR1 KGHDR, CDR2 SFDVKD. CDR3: CATSDQNENIQYF. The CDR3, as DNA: TGTGCCACCAGTGATCAAAACGAAAACATTCAGTACTTC.

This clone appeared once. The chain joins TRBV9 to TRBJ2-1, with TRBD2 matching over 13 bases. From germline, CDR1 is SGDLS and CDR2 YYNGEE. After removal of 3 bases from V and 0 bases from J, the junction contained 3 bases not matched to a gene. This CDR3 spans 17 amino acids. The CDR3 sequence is CASSAWTSGSSYNEQFF. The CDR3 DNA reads TGTGCCAGCAGCGCATGGACTAGCGGGAGCTCCTACAATGAGCAGTTCTTC. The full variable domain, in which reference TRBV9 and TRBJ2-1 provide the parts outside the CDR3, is DSGVTQTPKHLITATGQRVTLRCSPRSGDLSVYWYQQSLDQGLQFLIQYYNGEERAKGNILERFSAQQFPDLHSELNLSSLELGDSALYFCASSAWTSGSSYNEQFFGPGTRLTVL.

The CDR3 DNA is TGTGCCAGCCACCCCGGGACAGGGATCTCTGGGGCCAACGTCCTGACTTTC. The encoded protein is CASHPGTGISGANVLTF. The chain links TRBV18 to TRBJ2-6, with 9 bases matching TRBD1. This CDR3 contains 17 residues. Trimming cost V 8 bases and J 0 bases; bases outside gene matches: 8. Germline assignment: CDR1 KGHSH and CDR2 LQKENI.

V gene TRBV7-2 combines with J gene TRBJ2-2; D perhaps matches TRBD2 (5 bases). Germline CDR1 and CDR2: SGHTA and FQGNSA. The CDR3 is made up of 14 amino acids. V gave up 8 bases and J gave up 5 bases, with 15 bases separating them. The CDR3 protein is CASSEGLWTGELFF. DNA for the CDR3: TGTGCCAGCTCCGAGGGATTGTGGACCGGGGAGCTGTTTTTT.

The CDR3 region is CASSPHGGASGSMNEQFF. For the CDR3, the DNA is TGTGCCAGCAGCCCACACGGGGGGGCTAGCGGGAGTATGAATGAGCAGTTCTTC. This chain connects TRBV9 to TRBJ2-1; TRBD2 agrees at 10 bases. The germline V gene encodes CDR1 SGDLS and CDR2 YYNGEE. The CDR3 consists of 18 residues. After removal of 4 bases from V and 7 bases from J, the junction contained 17 bases not matched to a gene. The entire variable domain, with the rest obtained from reference TRBV9 and TRBJ2-1, is as follows: DSGVTQTPKHLITATGQRVTLRCSPRSGDLSVYWYQQSLDQGLQFLIQYYNGEERAKGNILERFSAQQFPDLHSELNLSSLELGDSALYFCASSPHGGASGSMNEQFFGPGTRLTVL.

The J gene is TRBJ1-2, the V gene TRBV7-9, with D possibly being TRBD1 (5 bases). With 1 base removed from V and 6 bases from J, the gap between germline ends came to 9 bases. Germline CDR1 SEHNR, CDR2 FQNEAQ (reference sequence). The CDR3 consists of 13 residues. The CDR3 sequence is CASSLVSRDGYTF. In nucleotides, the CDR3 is TGTGCCAGCAGCTTAGTCTCCAGGGATGGCTACACCTTC.

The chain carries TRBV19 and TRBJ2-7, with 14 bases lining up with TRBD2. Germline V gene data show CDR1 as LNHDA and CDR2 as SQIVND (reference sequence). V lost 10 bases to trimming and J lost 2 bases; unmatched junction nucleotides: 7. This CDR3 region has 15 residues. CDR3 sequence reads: CATGTSGSPPYEQYF. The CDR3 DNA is TGTGCCACCGGGACTAGCGGGAGTCCTCCCTACGAGCAGTACTTC.

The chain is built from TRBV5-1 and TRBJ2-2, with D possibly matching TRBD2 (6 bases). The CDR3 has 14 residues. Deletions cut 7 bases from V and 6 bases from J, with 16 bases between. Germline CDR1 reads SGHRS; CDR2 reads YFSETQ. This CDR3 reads CASGAGRGSGELFF. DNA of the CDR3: TGCGCCAGCGGAGCCGGGAGAGGGTCCGGGGAGCTGTTTTTT.

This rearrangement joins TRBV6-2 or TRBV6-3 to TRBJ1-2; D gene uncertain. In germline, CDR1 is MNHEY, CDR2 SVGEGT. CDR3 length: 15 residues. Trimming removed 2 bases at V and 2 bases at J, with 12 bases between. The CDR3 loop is CASSYAHYGNYGYTF. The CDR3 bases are TGTGCCAGCAGTTACGCGCACTACGGGAACTATGGCTACACCTTC.

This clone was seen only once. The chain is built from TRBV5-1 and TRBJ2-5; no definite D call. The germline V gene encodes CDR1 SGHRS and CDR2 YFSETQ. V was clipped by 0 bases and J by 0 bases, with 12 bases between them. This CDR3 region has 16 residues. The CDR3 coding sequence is TGCGCCAGCAGCTTGGAAGGGTCTCGATACCAAGAGACCCAGTACTTC. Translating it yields CASSLEGSRYQETQYF.

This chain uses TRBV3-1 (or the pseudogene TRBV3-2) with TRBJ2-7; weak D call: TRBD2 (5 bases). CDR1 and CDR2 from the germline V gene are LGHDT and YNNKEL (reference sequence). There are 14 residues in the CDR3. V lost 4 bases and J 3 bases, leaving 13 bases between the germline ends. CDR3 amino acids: CASSPSHTHYEQYF. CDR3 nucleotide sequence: TGTGCCAGCAGCCCTAGCCATACTCACTACGAGCAGTACTTC.

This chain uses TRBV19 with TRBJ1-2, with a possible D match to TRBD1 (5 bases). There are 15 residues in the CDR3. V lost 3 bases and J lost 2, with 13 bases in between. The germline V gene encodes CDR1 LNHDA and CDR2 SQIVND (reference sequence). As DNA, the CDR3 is TGTGCCAGTAGTATTGGGCAGGGATCAAACTATGGCTACACCTTC. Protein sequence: CASSIGQGSNYGYTF.

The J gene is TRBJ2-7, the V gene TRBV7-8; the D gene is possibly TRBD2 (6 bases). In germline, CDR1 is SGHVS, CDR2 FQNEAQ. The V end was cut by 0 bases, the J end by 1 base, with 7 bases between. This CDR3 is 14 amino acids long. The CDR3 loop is CASSLARGSYEQYF. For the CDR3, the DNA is TGTGCCAGCAGCTTAGCGCGGGGATCCTACGAGCAGTACTTC. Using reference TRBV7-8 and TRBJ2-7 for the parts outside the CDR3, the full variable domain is GAGVSQSPRYKVAKRGQDVALRCDPISGHVSLFWYQQALGQGPEFLTYFQNEAQLDKSGLPSDRFFAERPEGSVSTLKIQRTQQEDSAVYLCASSLARGSYEQYFGPGTRLTVT.

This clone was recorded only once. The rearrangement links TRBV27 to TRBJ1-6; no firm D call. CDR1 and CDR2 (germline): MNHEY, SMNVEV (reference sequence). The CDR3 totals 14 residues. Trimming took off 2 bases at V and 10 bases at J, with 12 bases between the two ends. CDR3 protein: CASSLKGGDSPLHF. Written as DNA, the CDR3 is TGTGCCAGCAGTTTAAAGGGCGGTGACTCACCCCTCCACTTT.

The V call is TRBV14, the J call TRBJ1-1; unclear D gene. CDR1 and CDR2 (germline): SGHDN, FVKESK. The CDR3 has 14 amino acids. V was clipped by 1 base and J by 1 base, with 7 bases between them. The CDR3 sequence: CASSQGGRNTEAFF. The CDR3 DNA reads TGTGCCAGCAGCCAAGGTGGCCGGAACACTGAAGCTTTCTTT.

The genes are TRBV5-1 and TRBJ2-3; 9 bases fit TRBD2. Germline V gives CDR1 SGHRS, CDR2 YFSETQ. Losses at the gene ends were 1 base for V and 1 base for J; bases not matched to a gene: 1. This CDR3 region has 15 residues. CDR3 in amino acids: CASSLPSGGTDTQYF. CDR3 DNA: TGCGCCAGCAGCTTGCCTAGCGGGGGCACAGATACGCAGTATTTT.

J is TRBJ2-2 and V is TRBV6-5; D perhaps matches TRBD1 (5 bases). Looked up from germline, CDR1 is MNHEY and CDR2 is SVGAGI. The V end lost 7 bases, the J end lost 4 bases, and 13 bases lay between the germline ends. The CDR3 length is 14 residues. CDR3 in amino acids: CASTERGSTGELFF. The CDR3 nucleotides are TGTGCCAGCACGGAAAGGGGTAGCACCGGGGAGCTGTTTTTT.